This entry is about one TCR beta chain. This entry is derived from a study of blood T cell repertoires in COVID-19. CDR1 and CDR2 (germline): ENHRY, SYGVKD. The CDR3 totals 15 residues. V shed 6 bases and J 2 bases; nucleotides not matched to a gene: 8. Source study methods: Amplification of reference gene primers provided the estimated nucleated cell counts. Sequenced by immunoSEQ multiplex PCR; TCRdb stores in-frame clones only, minus some. The DNA was the basis for D and trimming; V, J and clone size are from that table. The sample has around 300,000 clones, roughly 89% seen once. The TCR was taken from a woman in her thirties with active or convalescent COVID-19. Material: peripheral blood. This chain connects TRBV10-3 to TRBJ2-3; 7 bases agree with TRBD2. The CDR3 region is CAIRGTTYPTDTQYF. The CDR3 DNA follows: TGTGCCATCAGGGGGACTACTTATCCCACAGATACGCAGTATTTT.